The present T cell receptor beta chain was sequenced within a study of CD8+ T cells in alopecia areata. The overall study: The investigators scored severity in treated patients by the percentage of affected scalp area. Study findings and constraints: On tofacitinib, scalp clonality and expanded CD8+ clones among top 100 fell significantly.

Isolated RNA was reverse transcribed into cDNA used as the sequencing template. TCRdb's copy holds only in-frame clones and misses some; the assay was immunoSEQ multiplex PCR. The sample lists 200,000 or so clones; less than 45% were seen once. Note on this clone: Its target is not known.

Treatment denoted: oral pan-JAK inhibitor, 5-10 mg twice daily. Sorted populations comprised CD4+ and CD8+ T cells obtained from PBMCs. The CDR3 covers 13 residues. V was trimmed by 6 bases and J by 0 bases, leaving 6 bases between them. In germline, CDR1 is SNHLY, CDR2 FYNNEI. Sequenced material: CD4+ T cells sorted from blood, taken at roughly week 36, from a patient treated with tofacitinib. The chain employs TRBV2 and TRBJ1-5; D gene uncertain. The TCR sequence derives from a human donor with alopecia areata. CDR3 DNA: TGTGCCAGCAGGCGAGATAGCAATCAGCCCCAGCATTTT. Translation gives CASRRDSNQPQHF.